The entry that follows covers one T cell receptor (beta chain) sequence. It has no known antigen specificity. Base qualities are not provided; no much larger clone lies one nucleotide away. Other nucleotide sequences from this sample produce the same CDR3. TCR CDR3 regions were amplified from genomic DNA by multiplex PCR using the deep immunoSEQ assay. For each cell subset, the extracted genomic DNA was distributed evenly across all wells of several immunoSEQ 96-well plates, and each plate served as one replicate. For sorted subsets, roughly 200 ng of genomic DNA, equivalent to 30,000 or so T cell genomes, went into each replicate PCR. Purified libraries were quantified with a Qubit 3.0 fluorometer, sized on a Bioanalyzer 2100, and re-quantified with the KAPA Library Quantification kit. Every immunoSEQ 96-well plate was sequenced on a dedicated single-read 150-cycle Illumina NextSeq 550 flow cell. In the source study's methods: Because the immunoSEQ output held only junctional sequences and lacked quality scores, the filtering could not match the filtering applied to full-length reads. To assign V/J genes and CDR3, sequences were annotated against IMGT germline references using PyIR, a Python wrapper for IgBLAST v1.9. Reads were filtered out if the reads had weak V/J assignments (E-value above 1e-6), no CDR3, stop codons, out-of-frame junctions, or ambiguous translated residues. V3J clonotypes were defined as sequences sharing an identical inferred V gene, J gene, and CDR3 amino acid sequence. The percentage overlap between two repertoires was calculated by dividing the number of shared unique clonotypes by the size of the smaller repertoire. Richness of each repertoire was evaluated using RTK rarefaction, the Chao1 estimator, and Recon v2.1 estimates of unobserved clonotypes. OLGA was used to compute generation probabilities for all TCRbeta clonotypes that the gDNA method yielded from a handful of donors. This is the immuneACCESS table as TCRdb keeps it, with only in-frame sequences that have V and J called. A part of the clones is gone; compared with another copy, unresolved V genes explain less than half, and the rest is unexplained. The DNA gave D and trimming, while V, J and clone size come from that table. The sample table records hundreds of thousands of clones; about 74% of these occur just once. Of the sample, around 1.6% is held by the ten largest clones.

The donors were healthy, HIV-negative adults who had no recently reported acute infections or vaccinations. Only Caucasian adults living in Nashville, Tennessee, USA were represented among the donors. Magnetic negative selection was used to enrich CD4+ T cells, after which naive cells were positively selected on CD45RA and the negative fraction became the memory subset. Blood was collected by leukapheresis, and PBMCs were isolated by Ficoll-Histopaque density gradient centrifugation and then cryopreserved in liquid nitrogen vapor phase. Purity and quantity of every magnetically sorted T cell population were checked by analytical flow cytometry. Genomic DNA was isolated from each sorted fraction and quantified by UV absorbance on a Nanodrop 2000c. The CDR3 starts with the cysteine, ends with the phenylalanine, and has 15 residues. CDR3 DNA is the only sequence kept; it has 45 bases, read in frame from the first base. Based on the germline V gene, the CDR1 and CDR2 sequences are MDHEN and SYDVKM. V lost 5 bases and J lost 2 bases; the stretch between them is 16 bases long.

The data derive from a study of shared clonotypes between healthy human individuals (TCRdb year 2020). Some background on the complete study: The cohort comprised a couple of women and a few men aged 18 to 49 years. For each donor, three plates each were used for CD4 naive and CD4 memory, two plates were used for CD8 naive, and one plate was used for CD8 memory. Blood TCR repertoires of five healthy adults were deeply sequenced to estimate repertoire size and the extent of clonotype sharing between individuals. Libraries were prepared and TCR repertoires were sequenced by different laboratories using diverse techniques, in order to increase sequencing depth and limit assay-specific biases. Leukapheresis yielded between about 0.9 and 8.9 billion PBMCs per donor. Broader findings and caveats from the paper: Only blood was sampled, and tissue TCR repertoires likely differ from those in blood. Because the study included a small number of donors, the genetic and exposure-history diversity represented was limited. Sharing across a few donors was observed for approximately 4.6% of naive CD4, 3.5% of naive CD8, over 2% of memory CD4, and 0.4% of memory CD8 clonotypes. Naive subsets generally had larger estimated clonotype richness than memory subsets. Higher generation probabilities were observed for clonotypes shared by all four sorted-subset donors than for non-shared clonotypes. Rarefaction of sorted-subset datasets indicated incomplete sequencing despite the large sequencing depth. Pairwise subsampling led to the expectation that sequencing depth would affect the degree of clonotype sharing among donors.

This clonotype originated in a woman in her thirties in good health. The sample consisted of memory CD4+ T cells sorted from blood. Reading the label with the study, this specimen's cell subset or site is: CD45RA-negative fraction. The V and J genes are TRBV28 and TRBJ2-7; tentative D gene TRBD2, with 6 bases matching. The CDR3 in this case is CASSPSGTPAYEQYF. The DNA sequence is TGTGCCAGCAGTCCCTCCGGGACTCCCGCCTACGAGCAGTACTTC.